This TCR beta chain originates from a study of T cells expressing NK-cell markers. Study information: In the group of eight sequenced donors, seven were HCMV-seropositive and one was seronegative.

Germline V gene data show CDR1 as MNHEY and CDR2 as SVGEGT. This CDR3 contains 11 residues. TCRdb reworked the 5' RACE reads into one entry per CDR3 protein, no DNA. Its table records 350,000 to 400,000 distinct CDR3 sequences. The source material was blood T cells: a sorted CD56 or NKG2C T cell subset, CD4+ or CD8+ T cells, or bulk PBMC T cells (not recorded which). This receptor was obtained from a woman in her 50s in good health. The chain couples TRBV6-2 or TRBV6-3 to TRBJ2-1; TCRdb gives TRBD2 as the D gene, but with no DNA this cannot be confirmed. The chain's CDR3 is CASSLTREQFF.